Listed below are T cell receptor beta chains from one sample, sequenced in a study of cytomegalovirus exposure and HLA in healthy donors. Sequencing used immunoSEQ multiplex PCR; TCRdb keeps in-frame clones, though not all of them. Of more than 140,000 clones listed, about four fifths are singletons. The sequenced sample was PBMCs. The receptors here all came from a man aged 30 to 39 in good health and CMV-seropositive. CDR3s include the opening cysteine and the closing phenylalanine or tryptophan. Fields, in order: clone size, J gene, V gene, CDR3 protein. Where a row states a size, it is once, few, many or the class of an expanded clone; other rows omit it.

clone_size: .; j_call: TRBJ2-1; v_call: TRBV2; cdr3_aa: CASSGTSGYNEQFF
clone_size: .; j_call: TRBJ1-4; v_call: TRBV9; cdr3_aa: CASSVGGSDFNEKLFF
clone_size: .; j_call: TRBJ2-2; v_call: TRBV18; cdr3_aa: CASSPRDSNTGELFF
clone_size: .; j_call: TRBJ1-2; v_call: TRBV6-5; cdr3_aa: CASLGRGKSYGYTF
clone_size: .; j_call: TRBJ1-1; v_call: TRBV19; cdr3_aa: CASSEKTGGLNTEAFF
clone_size: .; j_call: TRBJ2-3; v_call: TRBV5-4; cdr3_aa: CASSSGLAGLTDTQYF
clone_size: .; j_call: TRBJ1-1; v_call: TRBV2; cdr3_aa: CASSGLGQANTEAFF
clone_size: .; j_call: TRBJ1-2; v_call: TRBV5-4; cdr3_aa: CASSLATSPGDGYTF
clone_size: .; j_call: TRBJ2-3; v_call: TRBV18; cdr3_aa: CASSPRTDTQYF
clone_size: .; j_call: TRBJ1-2; v_call: TRBV7-2; cdr3_aa: CASSRRDRRSEGYTF
clone_size: few; j_call: TRBJ2-5; v_call: TRBV10-2; cdr3_aa: CASSGAGESQYF
clone_size: .; j_call: TRBJ2-2; v_call: TRBV6-5; cdr3_aa: CASSYAQGHGELFF
clone_size: .; j_call: TRBJ2-3; v_call: TRBV28; cdr3_aa: CASRAGFSTDTQYF
clone_size: .; j_call: TRBJ1-1; v_call: TRBV6-6; cdr3_aa: CASSRPGVNTEAFF
clone_size: .; j_call: TRBJ1-5; v_call: TRBV19; cdr3_aa: CASTPTTGGHQPQHF
clone_size: once; j_call: TRBJ1-1; v_call: TRBV10-3; cdr3_aa: CAICCEEMNTEAFF
clone_size: .; j_call: TRBJ2-3; v_call: TRBV2; cdr3_aa: CASRWREADTQYF
clone_size: .; j_call: TRBJ1-5; v_call: TRBV7-2; cdr3_aa: CASSLERQGGQPQHF
clone_size: .; j_call: TRBJ1-6; v_call: TRBV28; cdr3_aa: CASGGLPSPLHF
clone_size: .; j_call: TRBJ2-7; v_call: TRBV5-1; cdr3_aa: CASSLVSGPYEQYF
clone_size: .; j_call: TRBJ1-1; v_call: TRBV28; cdr3_aa: CASSLLGGNTEAFF
clone_size: .; j_call: TRBJ2-2; v_call: TRBV7-9; cdr3_aa: CASSLGQGIHGELFF
clone_size: .; j_call: TRBJ1-2; v_call: TRBV5-1; cdr3_aa: CASSRGGQGNYGYTF
clone_size: few; j_call: TRBJ2-5; v_call: TRBV19; cdr3_aa: CASYDREKETQYF
clone_size: .; j_call: TRBJ2-7; v_call: TRBV5-5; cdr3_aa: CASSLGTDHEQYF
clone_size: .; j_call: TRBJ2-7; v_call: TRBV4-1; cdr3_aa: CASSQVRDSSYEQYF
clone_size: .; j_call: TRBJ2-1; v_call: TRBV4-1; cdr3_aa: CASSQDEVGGSYNEQFF
clone_size: .; j_call: TRBJ2-7; v_call: TRBV4-3; cdr3_aa: CASSQVGDLSYEQYF
clone_size: .; j_call: TRBJ2-7; v_call: TRBV11-2; cdr3_aa: CASSEGTSPSYEQYF
clone_size: .; j_call: TRBJ1-6; v_call: TRBV7-2; cdr3_aa: CASSELWSDSPLHF
clone_size: .; j_call: TRBJ1-5; v_call: TRBV6-5; cdr3_aa: CASSANKNQPQHF
clone_size: .; j_call: TRBJ1-1; v_call: TRBV6-6; cdr3_aa: CASNPGQSSTEAFF
clone_size: .; j_call: TRBJ1-2; v_call: TRBV27; cdr3_aa: CASSFIPRQANGYTF
clone_size: .; j_call: TRBJ2-3; v_call: TRBV7-2; cdr3_aa: CASSLRAGGRQDTQYF
clone_size: .; j_call: TRBJ2-7; v_call: TRBV6-4; cdr3_aa: CASSDPPGQPYEQYF
clone_size: .; j_call: TRBJ2-7; v_call: TRBV30; cdr3_aa: CAWARTGNGAYEQYF
clone_size: .; j_call: TRBJ2-5; v_call: TRBV15; cdr3_aa: CATSSAGRGETQYF
clone_size: .; j_call: TRBJ2-5; v_call: TRBV9; cdr3_aa: CASSGILGGGAETQYF
clone_size: .; j_call: TRBJ1-1; v_call: TRBV7-8; cdr3_aa: CASSLGDRDGTEAFF
clone_size: once; j_call: TRBJ2-1; v_call: TRBV6-1; cdr3_aa: CASSRDSYNEQFF
clone_size: .; j_call: TRBJ2-7; v_call: TRBV6-1; cdr3_aa: CASSEAQGTYEQYF
clone_size: .; j_call: TRBJ2-4; v_call: TRBV5-1; cdr3_aa: CASSFLTGGENIQYF